The entry that follows covers one TCR beta chain sequence. This sample was taken from a study of blood T cell repertoires in COVID-19. On the study more broadly: COVID-19 samples from acute and convalescent phases originated in the United States, Italy and Spain. PBMCs, B-cell-depleted T cells, or T cells provided the cDNA or gDNA that made up the material.

Trimming removed 2 bases from V and 5 bases from J, with 12 bases in between. This CDR3 is built from 14 residues. Per the authors' pipeline: Nucleated cell counts were estimated from reference gene primer amplification. The assay was immunoSEQ multiplex PCR, and TCRdb's table has in-frame clones only and misses some. V and J calls plus clone size are reproduced from that table; the DNA served to infer D and trimming. The profile shows about 96,000 clones, approximately 88% of them singletons. The chain couples TRBV23-1 to TRBJ2-5; a weak D match, TRBD2 (5 bases). TRBV23-1 falls under the ORF class, with uncertain function. The receptor was isolated from a woman between 55 and 75 years old with acute or convalescent COVID-19. The sample was peripheral blood. The CDR3 DNA is TGCGCCAGCAGTCAAACGGGGTACACGGAGACCCAGTACTTC. Translated: CASSQTGYTETQYF.